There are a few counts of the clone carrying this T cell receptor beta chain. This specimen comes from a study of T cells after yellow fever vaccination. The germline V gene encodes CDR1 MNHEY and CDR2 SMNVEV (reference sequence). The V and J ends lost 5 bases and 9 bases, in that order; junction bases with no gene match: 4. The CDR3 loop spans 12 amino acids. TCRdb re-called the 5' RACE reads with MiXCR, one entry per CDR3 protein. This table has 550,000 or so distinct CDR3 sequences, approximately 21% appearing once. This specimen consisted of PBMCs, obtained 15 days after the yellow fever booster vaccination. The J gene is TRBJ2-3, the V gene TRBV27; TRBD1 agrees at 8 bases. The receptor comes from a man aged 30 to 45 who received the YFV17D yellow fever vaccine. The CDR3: CASSLGTGTQYF. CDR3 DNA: TGTGCCAGCAGTCTCGGGACAGGAACGCAGTATTTT.